Following are 17 T cell receptor beta chains from one sample sequenced in a study of Ad26.COV2.S vaccination and SARS-CoV-2 variants. TCRdb's table, derived via immunoSEQ multiplex PCR, lists solely in-frame clones and lacks some. The table shows some 400,000 clones, with 75% to 90% occurring only once. Treatment described: around 19 received Ad26.COV2.S at low or high dose, single or two shots; 5 received placebo; per-sample allocation not given. Collection of samples fell on day 63 after the first vaccine or placebo injection. The sample in question was peripheral blood, obtained in a trial of Ad26.COV2.S vaccine versus placebo. The receptors shown here come from a person between 18 and 60 years old who received the Ad26.COV2.S COVID-19 vaccine or a placebo.

The chain couples TRBV30 to TRBJ2-5, with D unresolved. The CDR3 covers 15 residues. The germline gives CDR1 GTSNPN, CDR2 SVGIG (reference sequence). V gave up 3 bases and J gave up 3 bases, with 17 bases separating them. The CDR3 reads CAWSDIDTLKETQYF. CDR3 sequence (DNA): TGTGCCTGGAGCGACATAGACACCTTAAAAGAGACCCAGTACTTC.

The chain links TRBV7-2 to TRBJ2-2; 7 bases are shared with TRBD1. Germline assignment: CDR1 SGHTA and CDR2 FQGNSA. V dropped 5 bases and J dropped 1; count of bases not matched to a gene: 4. The CDR3 extends over 15 amino acids. The CDR3 DNA reads TGTGCCAGCAGCCCCCGGACAGGGAACACCGGGGAGCTGTTTTTT. It codes for CASSPRTGNTGELFF.

V and J are TRBV4-1 and TRBJ2-1; D uncertain. The CDR3 loop spans 16 amino acids. V lost 0 bases and J 1 base, leaving 10 bases between the germline ends. The germline V gene has CDR1 MGHRA and CDR2 YSYEKL. DNA of the CDR3: TGCGCCAGCAGCCAAGATAACCGACTTTCCTACAATGAGCAGTTCTTC. Protein product: CASSQDNRLSYNEQFF.

This chain connects TRBV5-1 to TRBJ2-2; 16 bases line up with TRBD2. The CDR3 consists of 19 residues. V lost 4 bases and J lost 9; bases outside the gene matches: 15. Germline assignment: CDR1 SGHRS and CDR2 YFSETQ. CDR3 nucleotides: TGCGCCAGCAGCGGGGGACTAGCGGGAGGGCCTGAAAGGATGTGGGAGCTGTTTTTT. It translates to CASSGGLAGGPERMWELFF.

The V and J genes are TRBV9 and TRBJ2-7; TRBD1 is a possible D gene (6 bases). The CDR3 runs 15 residues. Germline assignment: CDR1 SGDLS and CDR2 YYNGEE. The V and J ends lost 0 bases and 3 bases respectively, with 13 bases between them. This CDR3 reads CASSVGTGSYYEQYF. The CDR3 region has the DNA TGTGCCAGCAGCGTAGGCACAGGGTCTTACTACGAGCAGTACTTC. The complete variable domain, with remaining parts taken from reference TRBV9 and TRBJ2-7, reads DSGVTQTPKHLITATGQRVTLRCSPRSGDLSVYWYQQSLDQGLQFLIQYYNGEERAKGNILERFSAQQFPDLHSELNLSSLELGDSALYFCASSVGTGSYYEQYFGPGTRLTVT.

J is TRBJ2-7 and V is TRBV4-1, with TRBD2 matching 8 bases. The CDR3 spans 16 residues. Unmatched junction bases numbered 5, after V lost 1 base and J lost 0 bases. CDR1 and CDR2 (germline): MGHRA, YSYEKL. The CDR3 loop reads CASSQVVLADSYEQYF. The CDR3 DNA reads as TGCGCCAGCAGCCAAGTGGTACTAGCGGACTCCTACGAGCAGTACTTC.

V is TRBV29-1 and J is TRBJ2-7, with D tentatively TRBD1 or TRBD2 (6 bases each). Germline lookup yields CDR1 SQVTM and CDR2 ANQGSEA. The CDR3 spans 11 residues. V was cut by 6 bases and J by 7 bases, with 13 bases left in between. CDR3 amino acids: CSVSLGGEQYF. Here the CDR3 DNA reads TGCAGCGTGTCCCTAGGGGGGGAGCAGTACTTC.

The chain carries TRBV19 and TRBJ2-1, with 8 bases aligning to TRBD1. Germline V CDR1 and CDR2: LNHDA, SQIVND (reference sequence). V gave up 0 bases and J gave up 9 bases; unmatched junction bases: 1. This CDR3 is 13 amino acids long. This CDR3 reads CASSIDQGAEQFF. For the CDR3, the DNA is TGTGCCAGTAGTATAGATCAGGGGGCTGAGCAGTTCTTC.

This clone turned up a few times. The gene calls are TRBV6-2 or TRBV6-3 and TRBJ1-1, with 9 bases lining up with TRBD1. V lost 6 bases and J lost 0; bases outside the gene matches: 11. CDR1 is MNHEY and CDR2 is SVGEGT in the germline V gene. This CDR3 spans 17 amino acids. The CDR3 nucleotides are TGTGCCAGCAGCCCCTGGGGGACAGGGCTCATGAACACTGAAGCTTTCTTT. Residues: CASSPWGTGLMNTEAFF.

The chain employs TRBV5-5 and TRBJ1-6; 7 positions match TRBD1. This CDR3 is built from 15 residues. With V trimmed by 4 bases and J by 10 bases, 11 bases remained unmatched. Germline V gene data show CDR1 as SGHKS and CDR2 as YYEKEE (reference sequence). CDR3 protein: CASSPGGQTSSPLHF. The CDR3 region has the DNA TGTGCCAGCAGCCCAGGGGGACAGACGTCCTCACCCCTCCACTTT.

The chain is built from TRBV5-1 and TRBJ2-1; D may be TRBD2 (5 bases). This CDR3 spans 15 amino acids. Germline assignment: CDR1 SGHRS and CDR2 YFSETQ. Trimming removed 0 bases from V and 2 bases from J, with 9 bases in between. As DNA, the CDR3 is TGCGCCAGCAGCTTGGCGGGGATCGCCTACAATGAGCAGTTCTTC. Amino acids: CASSLAGIAYNEQFF.

The chain recombines TRBV19 with TRBJ2-1; a possible D gene is TRBD1 (6 bases). Germline V gives CDR1 LNHDA, CDR2 SQIVND (reference sequence). The CDR3 is made up of 16 amino acids. The ends were cut back, 3 bases at V and 5 bases at J, with 17 bases in the middle. CDR3 protein: CASSIRGTSFNNEQFF. The CDR3 DNA is TGTGCCAGTAGTATTAGGGGGACCAGCTTTAACAATGAGCAGTTCTTC.

The J gene is TRBJ1-2, the V gene TRBV5-1; 12 positions match TRBD1. CDR1 and CDR2 from the germline V gene are SGHRS and YFSETQ. V shed 4 bases and J 4 bases; nucleotides not matched to a gene: 8. This CDR3 spans 16 amino acids. Here the CDR3 DNA reads TGCGCCAGCAGCGCGGGGACAGGGGGCGGTTTCTATGGCTACACCTTC. It codes for CASSAGTGGGFYGYTF.

The V gene is TRBV6-5, the J gene TRBJ2-5; D may match TRBD1 or TRBD2 (6 bases each). V was trimmed by 2 bases and J by 0 bases, leaving 10 bases between them. CDR1 and CDR2 from the germline V gene are MNHEY and SVGAGI. The CDR3 spans 15 residues. CDR3 residues: CASSYRRGYQETQYF. CDR3 DNA: TGTGCCAGCAGTTACAGGAGGGGGTACCAAGAGACCCAGTACTTC.

The rearrangement links TRBV12-3 or TRBV12-4 to TRBJ2-7; D perhaps matches TRBD1 (6 bases). The V end was cut by 6 bases, the J end by 5 bases, with 8 bases between. The CDR3 loop spans 11 amino acids. Here the CDR3 DNA reads TGTGCCAGCAGCCGACAGGACGAGCAGTACTTC. Translation gives CASSRQDEQYF.

The gene calls are TRBV29-1 and TRBJ1-1; a weak D match, TRBD1 (6 bases). Germline V gene data show CDR1 as SQVTM and CDR2 as ANQGSEA. There are 15 residues in the CDR3. Between the trimmed V and J ends, which lost 6 bases and 1 base, there was a span of 18 bases. CDR3 nucleotide sequence: TGCAGCGTGCCTTTGTTCGGACAGTGGAACACTGAAGCTTTCTTT. This codes for CSVPLFGQWNTEAFF.

This chain connects TRBV7-9 to TRBJ2-5; 9 bases align to TRBD1. Germline CDR1 is SEHNR and CDR2 is FQNEAQ (reference sequence). The CDR3 runs 16 residues. V trimming: 3 bases; J trimming: 4 bases; junction bases outside the gene matches: 9. CDR3 amino acids: CASSFPRTGVGETQYF. The CDR3 DNA reads TGTGCCAGCAGCTTCCCGAGGACAGGGGTGGGAGAGACCCAGTACTTC.